A selection of T cell receptor beta chains follows, all from one sample in a study of identical twins. TCRdb reprocessed the 5' RACE reads via MiXCR and lists one record per CDR3 protein. The repertoire holds under 900,000 distinct CDR3 sequences, with about 20% as singletons. In addition, the sample was reused for a study of T cells expressing NK-cell markers.

Material for sequencing was PBMCs. Receptor source: a young woman in good health. Each CDR3 is given without its conserved first and last residue.

V gene: TRBV5-1
J gene: TRBJ1-1
CDR3 protein: ASSLDSRVRGNTEAF

V gene: TRBV4-3
J gene: TRBJ2-3
CDR3 protein: ASSRGTGATSTDTQY

V gene: TRBV7-9
J gene: TRBJ1-1
CDR3 protein: ASSPRAGTNTEAF

V gene: TRBV20-1
J gene: TRBJ1-1
CDR3 protein: SARFRGLNTEAF

V gene: TRBV9
J gene: TRBJ2-5
CDR3 protein: ASSVGATQETQY

V gene: TRBV20-1
J gene: TRBJ2-5
CDR3 protein: SARPPAGGLETQY

V gene: TRBV10-3
J gene: TRBJ2-3
CDR3 protein: AISTTSGRSDTQY

V gene: TRBV27
J gene: TRBJ2-7
CDR3 protein: ASSLSRRGTDYEQY

V gene: TRBV12-3/TRBV12-4
J gene: TRBJ1-2
CDR3 protein: ASSPPRGPYGYT

V gene: TRBV7-8
J gene: TRBJ2-1
CDR3 protein: ASSLFIAGAYNEQF

V gene: TRBV12-3/TRBV12-4
J gene: TRBJ2-7
CDR3 protein: ASSLLQGFDEQY

V gene: TRBV5-5
J gene: TRBJ2-3
CDR3 protein: ASSLLAVATDTQY

V gene: TRBV20-1
J gene: TRBJ1-2
CDR3 protein: SATGTLPGYT

V gene: TRBV4-1
J gene: TRBJ2-4
CDR3 protein: ASSQAFMRVEGFGQKNIQY

V gene: TRBV14
J gene: TRBJ2-3
CDR3 protein: ALYPPY

V gene: TRBV20-1
J gene: TRBJ2-3
CDR3 protein: SVKGITDTQY

V gene: TRBV20-1
J gene: TRBJ2-1
CDR3 protein: SAPRQGNVHEQF

V gene: TRBV12-5
J gene: TRBJ2-7
CDR3 protein: ASGLDREYEQY

V gene: TRBV12-3/TRBV12-4
J gene: TRBJ2-2
CDR3 protein: ASRKLRPGREGGELF

V gene: TRBV6-2/TRBV6-3
J gene: TRBJ2-1
CDR3 protein: ASRPQGRSYNEQF

V gene: TRBV20-1
J gene: TRBJ2-3
CDR3 protein: SARDTASGSTDTQY

V gene: TRBV6-5
J gene: TRBJ2-3
CDR3 protein: ASSYRGGANPRTDTQY